The clone carrying this T cell receptor beta chain appeared a single time. The record originates from a study of blood T cells in healthy people across ages. With a J-beta primer mix and a sample-barcoded 5' primer, a second PCR ran about 6 to 11 cycles. In TCRdb, the 5' RACE reads were re-called with MiXCR into one record per CDR3 protein. This table has hundreds of thousands of distinct CDR3 sequences, 56% appearing once. V shed 4 bases, J shed 0 bases, and the junction held 8 bases outside the gene matches. This CDR3 spans 18 amino acids. This sequence joins TRBV12-3 or TRBV12-4 and TRBJ2-6, with 8 nucleotides matching TRBD1. The receptor was derived from a man aged 40-50 years in good health. Sequencing input: blood. The CDR3 reads CASSWGTGVLSGANVLTF. The CDR3 nucleotides read TGTGCCAGCAGTTGGGGGACAGGTGTACTCTCTGGGGCCAACGTCCTGACTTTC.